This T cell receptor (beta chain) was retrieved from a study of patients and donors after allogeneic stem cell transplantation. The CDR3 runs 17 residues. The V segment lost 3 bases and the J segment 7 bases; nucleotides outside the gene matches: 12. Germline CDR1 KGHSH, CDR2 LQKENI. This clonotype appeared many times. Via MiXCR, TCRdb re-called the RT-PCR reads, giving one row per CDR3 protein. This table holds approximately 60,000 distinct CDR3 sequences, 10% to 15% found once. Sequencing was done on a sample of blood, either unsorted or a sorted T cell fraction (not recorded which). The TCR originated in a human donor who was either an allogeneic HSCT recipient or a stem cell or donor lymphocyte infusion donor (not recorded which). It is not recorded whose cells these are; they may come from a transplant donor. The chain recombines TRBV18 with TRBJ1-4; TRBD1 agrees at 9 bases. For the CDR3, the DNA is TGTGCCAGCTCACCCAGCGTTACAACAGGGGGCGTTGAAAAACTGTTTTTT. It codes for CASSPSVTTGGVEKLFF.